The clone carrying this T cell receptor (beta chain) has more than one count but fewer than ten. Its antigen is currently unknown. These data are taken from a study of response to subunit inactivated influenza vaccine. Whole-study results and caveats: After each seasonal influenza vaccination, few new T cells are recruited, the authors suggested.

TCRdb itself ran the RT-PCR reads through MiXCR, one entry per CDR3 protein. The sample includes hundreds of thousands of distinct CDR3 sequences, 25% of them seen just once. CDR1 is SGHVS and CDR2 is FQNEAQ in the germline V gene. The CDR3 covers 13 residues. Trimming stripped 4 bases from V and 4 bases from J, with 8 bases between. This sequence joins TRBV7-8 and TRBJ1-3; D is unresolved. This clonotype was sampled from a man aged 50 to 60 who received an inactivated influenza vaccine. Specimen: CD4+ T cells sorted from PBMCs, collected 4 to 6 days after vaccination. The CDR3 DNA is TGTGCCAGCAGCTCGGCGGGGGGAAACACCATATATTTT. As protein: CASSSAGGNTIYF.